The clone carrying this TCR beta chain was counted at least ten times. The sample originates from a study of T-cell reconstitution after alpha-beta-depleted transplantation in children. Unique molecular identifiers were used to barcode this TCRbeta library. A single record per CDR3 protein comes from TCRdb applying MiXCR to the PCR reads. Of approximately 200,000 distinct CDR3 sequences in the sample, just under 6.5% were seen once. The source was PBMCs, collected before TCRalphabeta/CD19-depleted stem cell transplant. The sequence was obtained from a girl under three years old with combined immunodeficiency, due to receive a stem cell transplant.

The CDR3 nucleotides read TGTGCCAGCTCACCAATCGGCATGAACAGTCTGCCGGGCACAGATACGCAGTATTTT. It encodes CASSPIGMNSLPGTDTQYF. The chain uses TRBV18 and TRBJ2-3; no reliable D call. The CDR3 extends over 19 amino acids. V was shortened by 2 bases and J by 1 base, with 22 bases between the two germline ends. The germline V gene has CDR1 KGHSH and CDR2 LQKENI.